In this sample, the clone carrying this T cell receptor beta chain turned up many times. Its antigen is not identified. The ends were cut back, 6 bases at V and 1 base at J, with 15 bases in the middle. Germline CDR1 is LGHNA and CDR2 is YSLEER. The CDR3 is made up of 16 amino acids. TCRdb re-called the 5' RACE reads through MiXCR, storing one row per CDR3 protein. The table includes a few hundred thousand distinct CDR3 sequences, roughly 4.3% detected once. The data originate from a study of T cells after yellow fever vaccination. Study background: When fractions had low cell numbers, they were prepared with SMART-Seq v4 Ultra Low Input.

Study-level results: The CD4 and CD8 compartments had a small share of their clonotypes in common. FACS-sorted repertoires could contain abundant clonotypes contaminating from the bulk population. After the booster, about 95% of CD4 and approximately 87% of CD8 primary-response clones were re-detected.

This specimen was PBMCs, taken 15 days after the yellow fever booster vaccination. V and J are TRBV4-3 and TRBJ2-2, with D possibly matching TRBD2 (6 bases). The receptor comes from a man in his late teens or twenties who received the YFV17D yellow fever vaccine. In DNA, the CDR3 is TGCGCCAGCAGGCGGGGACTGGGAGAGAACACCGGGGAGCTGTTTTTT. Encoded protein: CASRRGLGENTGELFF.